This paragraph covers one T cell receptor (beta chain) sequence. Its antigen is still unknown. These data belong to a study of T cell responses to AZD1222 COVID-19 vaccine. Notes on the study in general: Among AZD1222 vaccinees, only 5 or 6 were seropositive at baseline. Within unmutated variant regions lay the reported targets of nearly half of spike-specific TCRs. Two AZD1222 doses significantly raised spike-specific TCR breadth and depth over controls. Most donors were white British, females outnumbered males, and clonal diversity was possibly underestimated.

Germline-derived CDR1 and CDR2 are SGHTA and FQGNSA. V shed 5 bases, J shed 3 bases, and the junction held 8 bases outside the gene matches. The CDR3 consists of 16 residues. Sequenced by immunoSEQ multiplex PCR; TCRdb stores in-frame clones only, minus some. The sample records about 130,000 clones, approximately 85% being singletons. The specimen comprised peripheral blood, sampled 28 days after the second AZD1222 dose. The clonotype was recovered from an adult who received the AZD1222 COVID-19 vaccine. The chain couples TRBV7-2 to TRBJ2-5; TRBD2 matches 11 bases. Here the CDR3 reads CASSRAGSGGEETQYF. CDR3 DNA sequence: TGTGCCAGCAGCCGGGCCGGTAGCGGGGGGGAAGAGACCCAGTACTTC.